This T cell receptor (beta chain) was captured by sequencing in a study of blood T cell repertoires in COVID-19. Study-wide background: T cells, B-cell-depleted T cells, or PBMCs supplied cDNA or gDNA.

Assay: immunoSEQ multiplex PCR; the TCRdb copy retains only in-frame clones and omits some. The sample has some 45,000 clones, about 90% seen once; the top ten hold 9.2%. This TCR came from a man aged 45-60 years with active COVID-19. Input material: peripheral blood.

Here the CDR3 DNA reads TGTGCCAGTAGTATCCCCGGAGGGACCCCTCGGGAGCAGTACTTC. The encoded protein is CASSIPGGTPREQYF. This chain uses TRBV19 with TRBJ2-7; tentatively, D is TRBD2 (6 bases). The length of the CDR3 is 15 residues. Germline CDR1 is LNHDA and CDR2 is SQIVND (reference sequence). V dropped 3 bases and J dropped 7 bases, with 19 bases sitting between them.